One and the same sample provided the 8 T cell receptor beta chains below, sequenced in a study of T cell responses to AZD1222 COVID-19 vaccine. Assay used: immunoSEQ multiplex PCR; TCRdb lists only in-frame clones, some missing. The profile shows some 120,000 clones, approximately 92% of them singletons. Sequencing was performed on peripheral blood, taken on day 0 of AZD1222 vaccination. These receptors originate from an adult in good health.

The CDR3 sequence is CASSQEGGGNYGYTF. CDR3 nucleotide sequence: TGCGCCAGCAGCCAAGAAGGTGGGGGGAACTATGGCTACACCTTC. This sequence joins TRBV4-1 and TRBJ1-2; perhaps TRBD1 as D (5 bases). The germline V and J ends were trimmed by 0 bases and 2 bases, with 10 bases remaining between them. This CDR3 is 15 amino acids long. Per germline, CDR1 MGHRA and CDR2 YSYEKL.

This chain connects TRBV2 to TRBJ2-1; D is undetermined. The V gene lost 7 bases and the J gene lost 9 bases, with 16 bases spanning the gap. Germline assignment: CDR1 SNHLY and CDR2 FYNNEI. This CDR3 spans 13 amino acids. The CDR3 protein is CASNKQSLTEQFF. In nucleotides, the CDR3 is TGTGCCAGCAATAAGCAGTCCCTCACTGAGCAGTTCTTC. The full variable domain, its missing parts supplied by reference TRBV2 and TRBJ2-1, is EPEVTQTPSHQVTQMGQEVILRCVPISNHLYFYWYRQILGQKVEFLVSFYNNEISEKSEIFDDQFSVERPDGSNFTLKIRSTKLEDSAMYFCASNKQSLTEQFFGPGTRLTVL.

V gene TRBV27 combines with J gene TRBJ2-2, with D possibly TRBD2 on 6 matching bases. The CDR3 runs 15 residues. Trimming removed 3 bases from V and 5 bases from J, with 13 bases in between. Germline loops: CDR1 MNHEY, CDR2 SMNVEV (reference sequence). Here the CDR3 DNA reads TGTGCCAGCAGTTTCGAGAGGGGAGGTACCGGGGAGCTGTTTTTT. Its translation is CASSFERGGTGELFF.

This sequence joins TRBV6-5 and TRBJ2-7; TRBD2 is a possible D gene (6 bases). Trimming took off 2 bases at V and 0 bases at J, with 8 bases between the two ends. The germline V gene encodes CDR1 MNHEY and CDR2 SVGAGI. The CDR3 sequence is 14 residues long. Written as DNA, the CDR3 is TGTGCCAGCAGTTACGGGACTGACTCCTACGAGCAGTACTTC. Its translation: CASSYGTDSYEQYF.

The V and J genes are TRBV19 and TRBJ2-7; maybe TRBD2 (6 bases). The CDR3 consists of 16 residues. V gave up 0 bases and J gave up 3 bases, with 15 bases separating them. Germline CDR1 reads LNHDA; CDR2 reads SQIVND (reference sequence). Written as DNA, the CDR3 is TGTGCCAGTAGTATAGATGTGACGGGACTTCACTACGAGCAGTACTTC. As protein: CASSIDVTGLHYEQYF.

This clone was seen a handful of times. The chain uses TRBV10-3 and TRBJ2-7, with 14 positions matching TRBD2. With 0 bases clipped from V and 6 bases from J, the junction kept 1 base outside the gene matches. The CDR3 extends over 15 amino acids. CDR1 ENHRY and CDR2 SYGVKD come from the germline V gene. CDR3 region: CAISESGLAGAEQYF. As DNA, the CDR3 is TGTGCCATCAGTGAGTCGGGACTAGCGGGAGCCGAGCAGTACTTC.

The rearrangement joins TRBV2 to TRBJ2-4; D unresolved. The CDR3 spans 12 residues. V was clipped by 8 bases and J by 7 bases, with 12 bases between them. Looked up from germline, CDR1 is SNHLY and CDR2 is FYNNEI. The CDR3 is CASWEGLNIQYF. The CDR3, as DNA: TGTGCCAGCTGGGAAGGCTTGAACATTCAGTACTTC.

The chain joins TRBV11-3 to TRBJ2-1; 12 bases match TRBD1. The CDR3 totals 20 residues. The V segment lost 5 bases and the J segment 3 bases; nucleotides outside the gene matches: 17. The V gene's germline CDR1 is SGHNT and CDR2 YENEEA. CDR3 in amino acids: CASSPRGPGQGASGYNEQFF. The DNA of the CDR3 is TGTGCCAGCAGCCCGAGGGGCCCGGGACAGGGGGCGTCAGGCTACAATGAGCAGTTCTTC.